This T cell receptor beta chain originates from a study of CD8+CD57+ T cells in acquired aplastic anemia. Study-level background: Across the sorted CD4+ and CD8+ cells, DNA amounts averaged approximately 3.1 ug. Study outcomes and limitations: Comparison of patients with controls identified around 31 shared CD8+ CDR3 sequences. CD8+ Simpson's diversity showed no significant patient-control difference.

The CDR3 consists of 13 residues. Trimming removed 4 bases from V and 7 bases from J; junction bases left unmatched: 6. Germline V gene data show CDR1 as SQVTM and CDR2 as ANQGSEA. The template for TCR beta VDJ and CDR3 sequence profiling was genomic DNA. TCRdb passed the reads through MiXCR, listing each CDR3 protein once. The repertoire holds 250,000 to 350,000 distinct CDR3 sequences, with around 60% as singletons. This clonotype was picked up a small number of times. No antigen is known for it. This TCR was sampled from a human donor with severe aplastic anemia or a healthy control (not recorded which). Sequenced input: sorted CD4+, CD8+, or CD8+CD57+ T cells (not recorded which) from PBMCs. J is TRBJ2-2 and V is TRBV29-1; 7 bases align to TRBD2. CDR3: CSVVEGGFGELFF. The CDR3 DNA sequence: TGCAGCGTTGTGGAGGGAGGGTTCGGGGAGCTGTTTTTT.